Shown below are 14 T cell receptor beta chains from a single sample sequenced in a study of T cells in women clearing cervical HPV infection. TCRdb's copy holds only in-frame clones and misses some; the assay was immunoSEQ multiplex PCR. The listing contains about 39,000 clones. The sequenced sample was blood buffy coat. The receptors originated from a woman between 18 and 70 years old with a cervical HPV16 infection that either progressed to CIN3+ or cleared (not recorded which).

The CDR3 sequence is CASSEAFPGKQETQYF. The CDR3 bases that were read are TGTGCCAGCAGTGAAGCGTTTCCAGGGAAGCAAGAGACC. V usage is TRBV2 and J usage is TRBJ2-5; D might be TRBD1 (5 bases). The read stops 3 residues short of the end of the CDR3; the missing end is completed from the germline J gene. The CDR3 has 16 amino acids. CDR1 is SNHLY, CDR2 FYNNEI, per germline. Deletions cut 0 bases from V and 2 bases from J, with 13 bases between.

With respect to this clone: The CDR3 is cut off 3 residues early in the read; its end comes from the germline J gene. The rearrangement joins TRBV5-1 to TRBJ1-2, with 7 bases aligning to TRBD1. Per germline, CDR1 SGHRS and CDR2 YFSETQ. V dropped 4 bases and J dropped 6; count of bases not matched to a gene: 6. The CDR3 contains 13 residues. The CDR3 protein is CASSPQGLDGYTF. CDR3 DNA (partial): TGCGCCAGCAGCCCACAGGGGCTAGATGGC. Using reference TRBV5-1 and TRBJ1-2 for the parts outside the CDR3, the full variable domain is KAGVTQTPRYLIKTRGQQVTLSCSPISGHRSVSWYQQTPGQGLQFLFEYFSETQRNKGNFPGRFSGRQFSNSRSEMNVSTLELGDSALYLCASSPQGLDGYTFGSGTRLTVV.

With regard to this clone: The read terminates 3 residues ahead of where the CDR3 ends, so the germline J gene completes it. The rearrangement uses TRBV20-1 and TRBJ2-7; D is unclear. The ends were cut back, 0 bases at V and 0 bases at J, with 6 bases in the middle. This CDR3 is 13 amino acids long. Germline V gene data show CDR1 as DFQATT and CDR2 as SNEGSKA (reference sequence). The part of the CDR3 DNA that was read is TGCAGTGCTAGAGACAGGTTCTCCTACGAG. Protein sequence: CSARDRFSYE. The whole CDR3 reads CSARDRFSYEQYF.

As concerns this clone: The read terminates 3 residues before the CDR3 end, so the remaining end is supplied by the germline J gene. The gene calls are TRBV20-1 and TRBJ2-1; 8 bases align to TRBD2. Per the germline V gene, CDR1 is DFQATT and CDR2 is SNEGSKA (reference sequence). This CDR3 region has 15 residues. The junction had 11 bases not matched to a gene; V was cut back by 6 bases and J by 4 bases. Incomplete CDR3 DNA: TGCAGTGCAAAGCTCGGGGTAGCGGGGTACAATGAG. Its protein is CSAKLGVAGYNE. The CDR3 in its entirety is CSAKLGVAGYNEQFF.

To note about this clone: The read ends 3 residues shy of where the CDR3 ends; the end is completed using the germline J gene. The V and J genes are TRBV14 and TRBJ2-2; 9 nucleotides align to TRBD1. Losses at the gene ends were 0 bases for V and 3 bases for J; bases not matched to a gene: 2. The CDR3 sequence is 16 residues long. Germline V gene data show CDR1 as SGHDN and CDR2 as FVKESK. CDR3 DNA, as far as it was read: TGTGCCAGCAGCCAAGATTGGACAGGGGACACCGGGGAG. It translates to CASSQDWTGDTGE. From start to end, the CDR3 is CASSQDWTGDTGELFF.

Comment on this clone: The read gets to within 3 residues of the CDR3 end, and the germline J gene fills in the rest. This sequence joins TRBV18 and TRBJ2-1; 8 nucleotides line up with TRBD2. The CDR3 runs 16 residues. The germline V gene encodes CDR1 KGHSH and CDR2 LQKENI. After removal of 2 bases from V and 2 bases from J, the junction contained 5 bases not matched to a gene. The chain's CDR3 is CASSPGSAGAYNEQFF. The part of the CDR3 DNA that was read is TGTGCCAGCTCACCAGGGTCAGCGGGGGCCTACAATGAG. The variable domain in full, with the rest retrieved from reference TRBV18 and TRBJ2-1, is NAGVMQNPRHLVRRRGQEARLRCSPMKGHSHVYWYRQLPEEGLKFMVYLQKENIIDESGMPKERFSAEFPKEGPSILRIQQVVRGDSAAYFCASSPGSAGAYNEQFFGPGTRLTVL.

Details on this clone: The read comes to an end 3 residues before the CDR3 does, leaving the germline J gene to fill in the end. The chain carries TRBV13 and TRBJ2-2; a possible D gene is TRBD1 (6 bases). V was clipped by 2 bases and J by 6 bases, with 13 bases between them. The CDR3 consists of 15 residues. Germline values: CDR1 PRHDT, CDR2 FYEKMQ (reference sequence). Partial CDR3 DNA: TGTGCCAGCAGCTTATTACAGGGTGGTGCCGGGGAG. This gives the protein CASSLLQGGAGE. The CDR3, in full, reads CASSLLQGGAGELFF.

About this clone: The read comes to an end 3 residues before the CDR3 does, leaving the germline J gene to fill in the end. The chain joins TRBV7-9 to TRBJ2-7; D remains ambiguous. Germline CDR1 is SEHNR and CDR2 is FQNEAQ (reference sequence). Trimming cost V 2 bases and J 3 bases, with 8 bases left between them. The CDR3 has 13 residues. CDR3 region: CASSLSRGYEQYF. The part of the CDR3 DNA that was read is TGTGCCAGCAGCTTATCGAGAGGCTACGAG.

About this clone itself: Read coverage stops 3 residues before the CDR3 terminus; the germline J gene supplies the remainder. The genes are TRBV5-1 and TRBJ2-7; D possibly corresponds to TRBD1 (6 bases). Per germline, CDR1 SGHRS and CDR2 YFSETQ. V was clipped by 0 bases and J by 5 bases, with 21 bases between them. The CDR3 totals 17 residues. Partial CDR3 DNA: TGCGCCAGCAGCTTGGCCGGGCAGGGGATATTGGGGCACGAG. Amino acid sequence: CASSLAGQGILGHE. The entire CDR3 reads CASSLAGQGILGHEQYF.

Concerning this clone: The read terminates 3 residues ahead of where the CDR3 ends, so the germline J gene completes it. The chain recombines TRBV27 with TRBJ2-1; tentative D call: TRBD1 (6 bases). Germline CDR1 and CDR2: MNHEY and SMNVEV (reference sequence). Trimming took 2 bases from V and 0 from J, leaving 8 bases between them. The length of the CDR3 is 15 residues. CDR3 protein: CASSLDRSSYNEQFF. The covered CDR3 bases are TGTGCCAGCAGTTTAGACAGGAGCTCCTACAATGAG.

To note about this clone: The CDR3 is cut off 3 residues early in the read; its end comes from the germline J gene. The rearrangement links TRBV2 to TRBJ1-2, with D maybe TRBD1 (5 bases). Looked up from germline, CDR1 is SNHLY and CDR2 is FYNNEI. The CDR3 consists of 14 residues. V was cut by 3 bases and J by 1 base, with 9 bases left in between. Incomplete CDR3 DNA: TGTGCCAGCAGTGACCAGGGAATTAACTATGGC. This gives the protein CASSDQGINYG. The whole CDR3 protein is CASSDQGINYGYTF.

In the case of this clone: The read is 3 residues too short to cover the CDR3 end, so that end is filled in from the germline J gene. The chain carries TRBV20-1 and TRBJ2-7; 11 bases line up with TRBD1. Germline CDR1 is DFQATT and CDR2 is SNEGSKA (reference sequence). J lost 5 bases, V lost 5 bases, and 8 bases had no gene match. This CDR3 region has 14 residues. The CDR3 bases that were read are TGCAGTGCTCTCCGGGACAGGGGGATCGACGAG. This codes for CSALRDRGIDE. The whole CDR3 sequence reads CSALRDRGIDEQYF.

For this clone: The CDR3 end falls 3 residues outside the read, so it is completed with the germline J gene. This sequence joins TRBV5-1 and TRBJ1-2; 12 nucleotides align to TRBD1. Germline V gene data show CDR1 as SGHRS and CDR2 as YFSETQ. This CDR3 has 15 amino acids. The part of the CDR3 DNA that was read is TGCGCCAGCAGCTTGGAGGGACAGGGGGCGCGAGGC. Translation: CASSLEGQGARG. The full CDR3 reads CASSLEGQGARGYTF.

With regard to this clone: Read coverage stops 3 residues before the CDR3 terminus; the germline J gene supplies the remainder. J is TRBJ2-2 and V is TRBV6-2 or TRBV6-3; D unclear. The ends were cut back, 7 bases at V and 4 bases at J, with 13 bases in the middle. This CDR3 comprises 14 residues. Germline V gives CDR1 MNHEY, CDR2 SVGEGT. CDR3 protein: CASTKPPSTGELFF. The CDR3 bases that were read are TGTGCCAGCACCAAGCCCCCGAGCACCGGGGAG.